The sequence of this T cell receptor beta chain was determined in a study of cytomegalovirus exposure and HLA in healthy donors. Study at large: The roughly 120 validation repertoires matched the approximately 700 first-cohort repertoires in platform, a later analysis reported.

Assay: immunoSEQ multiplex PCR; the TCRdb copy retains only in-frame clones and omits some. This table holds hundreds of thousands of clones, approximately 90% found once. The specimen was PBMCs. This TCR derives from a woman aged 18-29 years in good health and CMV-seronegative.

The CDR3 coding sequence is TGTGCCAGCAGTGACCTCGAAATAACAGGGGTTGCCACCGGGGAGCTGTTTTTT. Amino acids: CASSDLEITGVATGELFF. The chain couples TRBV2 to TRBJ2-2, with TRBD1 identical over 7 bases. V trimming: 3 bases; J trimming: 4 bases; junction bases outside the gene matches: 14. The CDR3 sequence is 18 residues long. Germline assignment: CDR1 SNHLY and CDR2 FYNNEI.